Listed here is a single TCR beta chain. Its specificity is unknown. The sample belongs to a study of blood T cells in healthy people across ages. About the research overall: Per two T cells, template switching captured roughly one barcoded beta molecule.

Study-level results: Compared with aged donors, long-lived donors showed fewer expanded clones, suggesting selection. Researchers judged that diversity estimates from one million T cells fell short of true values. Roughly linear age-related decline in beta diversity appeared, significant by age around 40.

Trimming removed 0 bases at V and 8 bases at J, with 11 bases between. Germline V gene sequence: CDR1 SEHNR, CDR2 FQNEAQ (reference sequence). The CDR3 extends over 15 amino acids. The authors ran a second PCR of roughly 6 to 12 cycles using a sample-barcoded 5' primer and a J-beta primer mix. TCRdb used MiXCR to reprocess the 5' RACE reads, holding one entry per CDR3 protein. The sample contains some 900,000 distinct CDR3 sequences, under 35% of which appear only once. V usage is TRBV7-9 and J usage is TRBJ1-6; D is undetermined. The sequence was obtained from an elderly woman in good health. The sequencing input was blood. DNA for the CDR3: TGTGCCAGCAGCTTAGCCGGGCAGCTCCATTCACCCCTCCACTTT. Encoded protein: CASSLAGQLHSPLHF. The variable domain in full, with the rest retrieved from reference TRBV7-9 and TRBJ1-6, is DTGVSQNPRHKITKRGQNVTFRCDPISEHNRLYWYRQTLGQGPEFLTYFQNEAQLEKSRLLSDRFSAERPKGSFSTLEIQRTEQGDSAMYLCASSLAGQLHSPLHFGNGTRLTVT.